One sample yielded the 17 T cell receptor beta chains listed below, sequenced in a study of graft-versus-host responses after intestinal transplantation. The assay was immunoSEQ multiplex PCR, and TCRdb's table has in-frame clones only and misses some. This sample has about 25,000 clones, with about 93% found just once. Sequenced material: PBMCs, taken approximately 32 days after intestinal transplant. Receptors originate from a human patient who received an intestinal transplant, so some T cells may come from the graft donor.

The rearrangement links TRBV10-1 to TRBJ2-2; either TRBD1 or TRBD2 may supply D (5 bases each). There are 14 residues in the CDR3. Germline V gene sequence: CDR1 WNHNN, CDR2 SYGVQD (reference sequence). Trimming removed 6 bases from V and 4 bases from J, with 12 bases in between. The CDR3: CASSAPGTTGELFF. CDR3 DNA sequence: TGCGCCAGCAGCGCCCCGGGGACCACCGGGGAGCTGTTTTTT.

The chain carries TRBV7-2 and TRBJ1-6; 7 bases map to TRBD1. This CDR3 has 15 residues. Trimming at V came to 5 bases and at J to 6 bases, leaving 7 bases not matched to a gene. CDR1 and CDR2 from the germline V gene are SGHTA and FQGNSA. Here the CDR3 DNA reads TGTGCCAGCAGCCCCAGGGGGGGAGTTAATTCACCCCTCCACTTT. Protein: CASSPRGGVNSPLHF.

The chain carries TRBV27 and TRBJ2-1; 8 nucleotides agree with TRBD2. Losses at the gene ends were 0 bases for V and 3 bases for J; bases not matched to a gene: 7. Germline V gives CDR1 MNHEY, CDR2 SMNVEV (reference sequence). This CDR3 contains 17 residues. The CDR3 is CASSLSGGGRFYNEQFF. The CDR3 nucleotides read TGTGCCAGCAGTTTATCCGGAGGCGGGAGGTTCTACAATGAGCAGTTCTTC.

The chain uses TRBV6-6 and TRBJ1-5, with TRBD1 matching 9 bases. CDR3 size: 15 residues. J gave up 5 bases and V 5 bases, and 7 bases lay outside the gene matches. Germline V gene sequence: CDR1 MNHNY, CDR2 SVGAGI (reference sequence). CDR3 nucleotides: TGTGCCAGCAGTAACAGGGGGCGCATGGATCAGCCCCAGCATTTT. This sequence encodes CASSNRGRMDQPQHF.

The chain has TRBV7-2 and TRBJ2-7; 8 nucleotides align to TRBD2. The CDR3 has 14 amino acids. Germline lookup yields CDR1 SGHTA and CDR2 FQGNSA. Trimming cost V 4 bases and J 0 bases; bases outside gene matches: 2. The CDR3 nucleotides read TGTGCCAGCAGCTCGGGGGGGAGCTCCTACGAGCAGTACTTC. This translates into CASSSGGSSYEQYF. Combining the CDR3 with reference TRBV7-2 and TRBJ2-7 gives the whole variable domain GAGVSQSPSNKVTEKGKDVELRCDPISGHTALYWYRQSLGQGLEFLIYFQGNSAPDKSGLPSDRFSAERTGGSVSTLTIQRTQQEDSAVYLCASSSGGSSYEQYFGPGTRLTVT.

The chain employs TRBV29-1 and TRBJ2-3; no definite D call. V was cut by 3 bases and J by 0 bases, with 13 bases left in between. There are 15 residues in the CDR3. The germline CDR1 and CDR2 sequences are SQVTM and ANQGSEA. CDR3 bases: TGCAGCGTTGACACCCCACTACCTAGCACAGATACGCAGTATTTT. This encodes CSVDTPLPSTDTQYF.

This chain joins TRBV19 and TRBJ2-7; D might be TRBD1 or TRBD2, each matching 5 bases. Trimming cost V 3 bases and J 3 bases, with 18 bases left between them. Germline-derived CDR1 and CDR2 are LNHDA and SQIVND (reference sequence). The CDR3 loop spans 16 amino acids. The CDR3 reads CASSIRGVGDDYEQYF. DNA for the CDR3: TGTGCCAGTAGTATTAGGGGAGTAGGCGACGACTACGAGCAGTACTTC.

V gene TRBV14 combines with J gene TRBJ2-3; 8 bases line up with TRBD1. The CDR3 extends over 15 amino acids. V lost 3 bases to trimming and J lost 6 bases; unmatched junction nucleotides: 8. Per germline, CDR1 SGHDN and CDR2 FVKESK. Here the CDR3 reads CASSQRTGTLDTQYF. The CDR3 DNA reads as TGTGCCAGCAGCCAGAGGACAGGGACGCTGGATACGCAGTATTTT.

The V call is TRBV6-1, the J call TRBJ1-5, with a tentative D call TRBD1 (5 bases). Germline-derived CDR1 and CDR2 are MNHNS and SASEGT. V dropped 5 bases and J dropped 1 base, with 12 bases sitting between them. This CDR3 contains 15 residues. This chain's CDR3 is CASSPQGGSNQPQHF. The CDR3 nucleotides read TGTGCCAGCAGTCCCCAGGGTGGGAGCAATCAGCCCCAGCATTTT.

This clone was seen once. J is TRBJ1-1 and V is TRBV27; no reliable D call. Per the germline V gene, CDR1 is MNHEY and CDR2 is SMNVEV (reference sequence). There are 16 residues in the CDR3. V was shortened by 1 base and J by 0 bases, with 12 bases between the two germline ends. CDR3 sequence (DNA): TGTGCCAGCAGTTTATTTGAGCCAGCGTTGAACACTGAAGCTTTCTTT. Protein sequence: CASSLFEPALNTEAFF.

V and J are TRBV7-9 and TRBJ1-1; D not certain. The V and J ends lost 5 bases and 1 base respectively, with 14 bases between them. The CDR3 is 15 amino acids. The germline V gene has CDR1 SEHNR and CDR2 FQNEAQ (reference sequence). The CDR3 is CASSPSSPRNTEAFF. The CDR3 nucleotides read TGTGCCAGCAGCCCTTCTAGCCCCCGGAACACTGAAGCTTTCTTT.

The rearrangement joins TRBV7-9 to TRBJ1-1, with D unresolved. V lost 0 bases to trimming and J lost 0 bases, with 8 bases between them. The CDR3 extends over 15 amino acids. CDR1 is SEHNR, CDR2 FQNEAQ, per germline (reference sequence). CDR3 nucleotide sequence: TGTGCCAGCAGCTTAGCGGTCCTCATGAACACTGAAGCTTTCTTT. Translation gives CASSLAVLMNTEAFF.

The chain couples TRBV30 to TRBJ1-4, with a tentative D call TRBD1 (6 bases). The CDR3 runs 15 residues. The V end was cut by 0 bases, the J end by 7 bases, with 15 bases between. CDR1 GTSNPN and CDR2 SVGIG come from the germline V gene (reference sequence). The CDR3 here is CAWSVPGVGGEKLFF. For the CDR3, the DNA is TGTGCCTGGAGTGTACCCGGAGTAGGGGGTGAAAAACTGTTTTTT.

This clone was counted only a few times. V gene TRBV5-1 combines with J gene TRBJ2-7, with D perhaps matching TRBD2 (6 bases). CDR1 SGHRS and CDR2 YFSETQ come from the germline V gene. The CDR3 is made up of 16 amino acids. Trimming shortened V by 0 bases and J by 2 bases, and 15 bases separated the two germline ends. CDR3 residues: CASSLALDGEAYEQYF. The DNA of the CDR3 is TGCGCCAGCAGCTTGGCATTAGACGGGGAGGCCTACGAGCAGTACTTC.

The V gene is TRBV2, the J gene TRBJ2-7; TRBD2 agrees at 9 bases. The trim removed 10 bases at V and 1 base at J, leaving 11 bases unmatched. This CDR3 has 15 amino acids. CDR1 is SNHLY and CDR2 is FYNNEI in the germline V gene. CDR3 amino acids: CATTPGTSGSYEQYF. The CDR3 DNA sequence: TGTGCCACCACACCGGGCACTAGCGGGTCCTACGAGCAGTACTTC.

This chain uses TRBV4-3 with TRBJ2-1; 11 bases line up with TRBD2. Germline V CDR1 and CDR2: LGHNA, YSLEER. Trimming cost V 1 base and J 6 bases; bases outside gene matches: 11. The CDR3 is 18 residues long. This chain's CDR3 is CASSQAYSGTSGLNEQFF. CDR3 nucleotide sequence: TGCGCCAGCAGCCAAGCTTATTCCGGGACTAGCGGACTCAATGAGCAGTTCTTC.

The rearrangement links TRBV28 to TRBJ2-3, with TRBD2 identical over 7 bases. The V and J ends lost 6 bases and 8 bases, in that order; junction bases with no gene match: 17. The germline gives CDR1 MDHEN, CDR2 SYDVKM. CDR3 length: 16 residues. The CDR3, as DNA: TGTGCCAGCAGCGGCGGTACTAGCGAGAAGAGGGGTACGCAGTATTTT. Amino acid sequence: CASSGGTSEKRGTQYF.